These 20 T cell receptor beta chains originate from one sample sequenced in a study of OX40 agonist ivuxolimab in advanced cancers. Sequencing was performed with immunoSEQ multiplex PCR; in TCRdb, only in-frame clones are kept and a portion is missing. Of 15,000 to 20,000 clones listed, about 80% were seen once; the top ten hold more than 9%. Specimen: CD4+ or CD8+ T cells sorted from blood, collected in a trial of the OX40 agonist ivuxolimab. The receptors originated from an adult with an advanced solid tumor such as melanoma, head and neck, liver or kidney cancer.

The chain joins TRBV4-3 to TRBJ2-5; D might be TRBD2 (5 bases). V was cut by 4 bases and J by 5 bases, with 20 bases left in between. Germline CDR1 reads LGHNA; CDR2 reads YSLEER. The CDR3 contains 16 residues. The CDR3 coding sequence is TGCGCCAGCAGCCCCCCCTGCGGGCATGCTGAGGAGACCCAGTACTTC. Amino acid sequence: CASSPPCGHAEETQYF.

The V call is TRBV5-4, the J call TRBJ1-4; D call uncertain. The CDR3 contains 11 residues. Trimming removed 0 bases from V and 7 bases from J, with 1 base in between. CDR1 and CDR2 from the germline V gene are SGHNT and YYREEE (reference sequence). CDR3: CASSLGEKLFF. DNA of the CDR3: TGTGCCAGCAGCTTGGGTGAAAAACTGTTTTTT.

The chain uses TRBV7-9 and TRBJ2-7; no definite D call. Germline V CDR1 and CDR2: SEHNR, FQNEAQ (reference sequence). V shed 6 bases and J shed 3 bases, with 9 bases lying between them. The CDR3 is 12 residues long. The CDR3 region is CASSPLSYEQYF. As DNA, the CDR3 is TGTGCCAGCAGTCCCCTAAGCTACGAGCAGTACTTC.

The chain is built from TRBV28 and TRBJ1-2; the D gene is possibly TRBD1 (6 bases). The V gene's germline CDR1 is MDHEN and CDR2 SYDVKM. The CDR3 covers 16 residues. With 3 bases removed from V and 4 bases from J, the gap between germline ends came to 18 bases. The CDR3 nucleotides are TGTGCCAGCAGTTTTTATGGAGACAGGATCCCCTATGGCTACACCTTC. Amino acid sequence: CASSFYGDRIPYGYTF.

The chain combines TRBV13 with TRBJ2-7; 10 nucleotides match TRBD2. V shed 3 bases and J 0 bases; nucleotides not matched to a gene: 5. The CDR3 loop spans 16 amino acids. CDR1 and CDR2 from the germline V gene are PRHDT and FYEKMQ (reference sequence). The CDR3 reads CASSFWTSGTSYEQYF. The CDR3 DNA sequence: TGTGCCAGCAGCTTCTGGACTAGCGGAACCTCCTACGAGCAGTACTTC. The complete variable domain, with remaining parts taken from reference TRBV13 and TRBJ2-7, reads AAGVIQSPRHLIKEKRETATLKCYPIPRHDTVYWYQQGPGQDPQFLISFYEKMQSDKGSIPDRFSAQQFSDYHSELNMSSLELGDSALYFCASSFWTSGTSYEQYFGPGTRLTVT.

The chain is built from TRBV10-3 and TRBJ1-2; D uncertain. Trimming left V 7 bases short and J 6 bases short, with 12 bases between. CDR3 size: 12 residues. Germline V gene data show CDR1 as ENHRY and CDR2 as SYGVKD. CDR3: CAINGVLDGYTF. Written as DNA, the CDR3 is TGTGCCATCAATGGGGTCTTGGATGGCTACACCTTC.

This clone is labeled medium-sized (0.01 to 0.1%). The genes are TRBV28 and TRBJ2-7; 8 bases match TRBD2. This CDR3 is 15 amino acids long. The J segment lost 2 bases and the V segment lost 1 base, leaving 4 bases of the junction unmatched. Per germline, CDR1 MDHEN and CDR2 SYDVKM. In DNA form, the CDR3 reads TGTGCCAGCAGTTTATATGGCGGGGGGCCCTACGAGCAGTACTTC. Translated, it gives CASSLYGGGPYEQYF. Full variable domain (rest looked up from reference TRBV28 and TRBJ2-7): DVKVTQSSRYLVKRTGEKVFLECVQDMDHENMFWYRQDPGLGLRLIYFSYDVKMKEKGDIPEGYSVSREKKERFSLILESASTNQTSMYLCASSLYGGGPYEQYFGPGTRLTVT.

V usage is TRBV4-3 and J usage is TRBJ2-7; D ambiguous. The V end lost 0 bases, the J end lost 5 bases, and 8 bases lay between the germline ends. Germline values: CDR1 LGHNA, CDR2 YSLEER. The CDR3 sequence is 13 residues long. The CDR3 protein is CASSQDGLDEQYF. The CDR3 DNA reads TGCGCCAGCAGCCAAGACGGGCTCGACGAGCAGTACTTC.

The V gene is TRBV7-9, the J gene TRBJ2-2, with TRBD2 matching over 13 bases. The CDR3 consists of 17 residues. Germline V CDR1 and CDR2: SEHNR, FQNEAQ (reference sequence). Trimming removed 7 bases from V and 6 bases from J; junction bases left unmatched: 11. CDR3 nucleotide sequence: TGTGCCAGCATAGTCCACCGGACTAGCGGGAGTTCCGGGGAGCTGTTTTTT. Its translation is CASIVHRTSGSSGELFF.

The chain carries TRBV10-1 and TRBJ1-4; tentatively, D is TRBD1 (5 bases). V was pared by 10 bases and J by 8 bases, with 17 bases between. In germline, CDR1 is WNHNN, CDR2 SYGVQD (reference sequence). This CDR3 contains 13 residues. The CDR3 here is CAIIRGPREKLFF. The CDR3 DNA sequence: TGCGCCATTATTAGGGGCCCAAGGGAAAAACTGTTTTTT.

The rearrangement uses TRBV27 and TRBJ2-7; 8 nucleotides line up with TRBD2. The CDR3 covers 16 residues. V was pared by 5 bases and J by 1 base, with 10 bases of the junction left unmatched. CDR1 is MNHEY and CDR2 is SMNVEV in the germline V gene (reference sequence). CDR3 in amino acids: CASSPLVAGNSYEQYF. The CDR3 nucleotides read TGTGCCAGCAGTCCCCTCGTAGCGGGAAATTCCTACGAGCAGTACTTC.

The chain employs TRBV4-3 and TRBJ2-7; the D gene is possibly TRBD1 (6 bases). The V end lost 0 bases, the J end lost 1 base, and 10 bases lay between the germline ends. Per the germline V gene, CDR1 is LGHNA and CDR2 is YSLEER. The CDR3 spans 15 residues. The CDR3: CASSQEGTPSYEQYF. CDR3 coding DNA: TGCGCCAGCAGCCAAGAAGGGACACCTTCCTACGAGCAGTACTTC.

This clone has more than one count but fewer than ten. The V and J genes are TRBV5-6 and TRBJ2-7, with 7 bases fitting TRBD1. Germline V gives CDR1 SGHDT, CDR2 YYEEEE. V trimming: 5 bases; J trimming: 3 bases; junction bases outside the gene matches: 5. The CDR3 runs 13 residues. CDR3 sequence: CASRPDRDYEQYF. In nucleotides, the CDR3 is TGTGCCAGCAGGCCCGACAGGGACTACGAGCAGTACTTC.

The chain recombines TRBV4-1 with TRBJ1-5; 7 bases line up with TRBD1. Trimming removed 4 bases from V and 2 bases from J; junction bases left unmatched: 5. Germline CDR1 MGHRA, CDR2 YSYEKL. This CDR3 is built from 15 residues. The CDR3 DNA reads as TGCGCCAGCAGCCCACGACAGGGAGGCAATCAGCCCCAGCATTTT. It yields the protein CASSPRQGGNQPQHF.

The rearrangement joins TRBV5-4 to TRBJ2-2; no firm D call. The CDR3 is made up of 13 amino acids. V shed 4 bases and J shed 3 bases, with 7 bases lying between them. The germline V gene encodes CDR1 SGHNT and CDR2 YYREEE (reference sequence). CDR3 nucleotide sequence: TGTGCCAGCAGCCTCACCGACACCGGGGAGCTGTTTTTT. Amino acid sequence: CASSLTDTGELFF.

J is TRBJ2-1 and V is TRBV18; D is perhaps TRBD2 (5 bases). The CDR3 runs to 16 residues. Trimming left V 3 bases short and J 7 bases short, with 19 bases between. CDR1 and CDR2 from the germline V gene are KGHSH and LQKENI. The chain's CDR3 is CASSPVLVGVRNEQFF. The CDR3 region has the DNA TGTGCCAGCTCACCTGTCCTGGTCGGGGTAAGAAATGAGCAGTTCTTC. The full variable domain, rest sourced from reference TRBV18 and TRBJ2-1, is NAGVMQNPRHLVRRRGQEARLRCSPMKGHSHVYWYRQLPEEGLKFMVYLQKENIIDESGMPKERFSAEFPKEGPSILRIQQVVRGDSAAYFCASSPVLVGVRNEQFFGPGTRLTVL.

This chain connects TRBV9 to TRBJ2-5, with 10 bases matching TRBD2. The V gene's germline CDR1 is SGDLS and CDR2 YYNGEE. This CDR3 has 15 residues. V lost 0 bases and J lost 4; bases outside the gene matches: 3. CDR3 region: CASSVGASGGETQYF. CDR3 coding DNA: TGTGCCAGCAGCGTAGGAGCTAGCGGGGGAGAGACCCAGTACTTC.

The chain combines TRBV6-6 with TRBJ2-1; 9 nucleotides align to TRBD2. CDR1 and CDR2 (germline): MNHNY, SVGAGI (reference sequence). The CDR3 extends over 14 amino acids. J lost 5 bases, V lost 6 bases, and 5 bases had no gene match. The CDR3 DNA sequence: TGTGCCAGCAGAGGACTAGCGCGCCACAATGAGCAGTTCTTC. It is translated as CASRGLARHNEQFF.

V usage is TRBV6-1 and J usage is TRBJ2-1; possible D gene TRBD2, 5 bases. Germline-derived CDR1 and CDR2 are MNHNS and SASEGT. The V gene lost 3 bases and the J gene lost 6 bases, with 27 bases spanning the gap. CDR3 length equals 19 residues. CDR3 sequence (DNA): TGTGCCAGCAGTGATTCGACGGGGTTAGCCGGGATCCAGTTCAATGAGCAGTTCTTC. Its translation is CASSDSTGLAGIQFNEQFF.

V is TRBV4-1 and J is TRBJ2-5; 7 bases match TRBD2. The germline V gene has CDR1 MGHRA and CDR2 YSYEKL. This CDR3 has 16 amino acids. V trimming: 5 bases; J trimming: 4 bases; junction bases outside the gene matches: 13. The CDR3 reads CASSLRLAGARETQYF. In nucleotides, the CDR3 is TGCGCCAGCAGCTTACGTCTGGCGGGAGCGAGAGAGACCCAGTACTTC.